Listed here is a single T cell receptor beta chain. The source of the sample is a study of T cell changes during pregnancy in multiple sclerosis. Germline V gene sequence: CDR1 SGHNT, CDR2 YYREEE (reference sequence). V gave up 4 bases and J gave up 1 base, with 21 bases separating them. The CDR3 is 17 amino acids. Clones were read by immunoSEQ multiplex PCR, and TCRdb kept only the in-frame ones, dropping some. Of fewer than 150,000 clones listed, 90% to 96% are singletons. This clonotype originated in a female donor with multiple sclerosis, enrolled in a pregnancy study. This chain uses TRBV5-4 with TRBJ2-7; weak D call: TRBD1 (6 bases). Sample: peripheral blood, taken after pregnancy. For the CDR3, the DNA is TGTGCCAGCAGCATCAAAGGGACATACGACCATTCCTACGAGCAGTACTTC. This encodes CASSIKGTYDHSYEQYF.